The 7 T cell receptor beta chains below all came from one sample that was sequenced in a study of cytomegalovirus exposure and HLA in healthy donors. Here immunoSEQ multiplex PCR was the method, and the copy in TCRdb shows in-frame clones only, minus some. The data show roughly 150,000 clones, with approximately 88% seen just once and about 3% held by the top ten. The sequenced sample consisted of PBMCs. These receptors all stem from a woman aged 18-30 years in good health and CMV-seropositive.

V is TRBV27 and J is TRBJ1-2; D remains ambiguous. The V end lost 6 bases, the J end lost 2 bases, and 7 bases lay between the germline ends. Looked up from germline, CDR1 is MNHEY and CDR2 is SMNVEV (reference sequence). This CDR3 spans 12 amino acids. CDR3 sequence: CASSRTNYGYTF. CDR3 DNA sequence: TGTGCCAGCAGCCGAACAAACTATGGCTACACCTTC.

The chain joins TRBV18 to TRBJ1-3, with TRBD1 matching 9 bases. Losses at the gene ends were 6 bases for V and 2 bases for J; bases not matched to a gene: 23. The CDR3 sequence is 21 residues long. The germline gives CDR1 KGHSH, CDR2 LQKENI. CDR3 DNA: TGTGCCAGCTCTTGGAGCCCCCGGACAGGGGTTCTTCTAGGAGCTGGAAACACCATATATTTT. Translated, it gives CASSWSPRTGVLLGAGNTIYF.

The chain uses TRBV27 and TRBJ2-7, with 7 bases that match TRBD1. The germline CDR1 and CDR2 sequences are MNHEY and SMNVEV (reference sequence). Losses at the gene ends were 5 bases for V and 4 bases for J; bases not matched to a gene: 11. CDR3 size: 15 residues. The CDR3 here is CASSLRGPSLYEQYF. The CDR3 DNA reads as TGTGCCAGCAGTCTGAGGGGGCCATCCTTGTACGAGCAGTACTTC.

CDR3 sequence: CATSRGEGLMNTEAFF. The CDR3, as DNA: TGTGCCACCAGCAGAGGGGAGGGACTCATGAACACTGAAGCTTTCTTT. This chain links TRBV15 with TRBJ1-1; possible D gene TRBD1, 5 bases. Germline loops: CDR1 LNHNV, CDR2 YYDKDF (reference sequence). Trimming took 1 base from V and 0 from J, leaving 12 bases between them. The CDR3 covers 16 residues.

The CDR3 region has the DNA TGTGCCAGTAGTATCGGGGGGGGATACACAGATACGCAGTATTTT. Amino acids: CASSIGGGYTDTQYF. The chain joins TRBV19 to TRBJ2-3, with 8 bases identical to TRBD2. With V trimmed by 3 bases and J by 2 bases, 4 bases remained unmatched. Germline loops: CDR1 LNHDA, CDR2 SQIVND (reference sequence). CDR3 length equals 15 residues. The complete variable domain, with remaining parts taken from reference TRBV19 and TRBJ2-3, reads DGGITQSPKYLFRKEGQNVTLSCEQNLNHDAMYWYRQDPGQGLRLIYYSQIVNDFQKGDIAEGYSVSREKKESFPLTVTSAQKNPTAFYLCASSIGGGYTDTQYFGPGTRLTVL.

The chain employs TRBV7-7 and TRBJ2-2; 7 bases align to TRBD1. CDR1 and CDR2 (germline): SSHAT, FNYEAQ (reference sequence). The CDR3 is 13 amino acids. V was clipped by 3 bases and J by 6 bases; unmatched bases: 1. The CDR3 region has the DNA TGTGCCAGCAGCTTCCAGGGGGCCGGGGAGCTGTTTTTT. As protein: CASSFQGAGELFF.

The V and J genes are TRBV18 and TRBJ1-4; D gene ambiguous. The V gene's germline CDR1 is KGHSH and CDR2 LQKENI. CDR3 length: 14 residues. V lost 0 bases, J lost 4 bases, and 6 bases lay in between. The CDR3 nucleotides read TGTGCCAGCTCACCACCCGGCGGTAATGAAAAACTGTTTTTT. Its translation is CASSPPGGNEKLFF.